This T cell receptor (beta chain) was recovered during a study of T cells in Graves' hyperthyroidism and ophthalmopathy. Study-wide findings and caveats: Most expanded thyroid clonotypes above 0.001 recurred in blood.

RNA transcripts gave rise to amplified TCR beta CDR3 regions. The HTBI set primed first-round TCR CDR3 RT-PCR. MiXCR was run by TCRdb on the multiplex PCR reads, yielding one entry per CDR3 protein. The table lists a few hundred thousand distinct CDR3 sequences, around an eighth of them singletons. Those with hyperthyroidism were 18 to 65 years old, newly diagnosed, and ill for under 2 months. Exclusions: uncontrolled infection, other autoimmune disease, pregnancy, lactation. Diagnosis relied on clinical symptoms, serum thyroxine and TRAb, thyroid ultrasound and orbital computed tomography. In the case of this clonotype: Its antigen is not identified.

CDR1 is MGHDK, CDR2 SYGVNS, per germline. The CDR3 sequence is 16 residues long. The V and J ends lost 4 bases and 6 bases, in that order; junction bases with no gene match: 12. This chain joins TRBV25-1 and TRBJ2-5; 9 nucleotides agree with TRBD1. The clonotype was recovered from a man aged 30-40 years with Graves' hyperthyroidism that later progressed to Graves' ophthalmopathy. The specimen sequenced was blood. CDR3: CASSAPGQGGGQTQYF. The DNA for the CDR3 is TGTGCCAGCAGTGCCCCGGGACAGGGAGGAGGTCAGACCCAGTACTTC.